This TCR beta chain was profiled in a study of blood T cell repertoires in COVID-19. Study information: Material from acute and convalescent COVID-19 was sourced from the United States, Italy and Spain. T cells, B-cell-depleted T cells, or PBMCs supplied cDNA or gDNA.

Data came from immunoSEQ multiplex PCR; TCRdb stores just in-frame clones and leaves some out. The table records about 130,000 clones, roughly 84% of them present only once. Between the trimmed V and J ends, which lost 4 bases and 7 bases, there was a span of 15 bases. Germline loops: CDR1 SGHTA, CDR2 FQGTGA. The CDR3 is 14 residues long. The source of this sequence is a woman older than 75 with acute or convalescent COVID-19. The chain recombines TRBV7-3 with TRBJ2-3, with D possibly TRBD2 on 6 matching bases. The sample was peripheral blood. The CDR3 DNA follows: TGTGCCAGCAGCTCCCAGCGGGTAGTTAATACGCAGTATTTT. Amino acid sequence: CASSSQRVVNTQYF.